This TCR beta chain was sequenced in a study of T cell repertoires in cytomegalovirus infection. The study's findings and limits: Cumulated frequencies of public TCR beta families served to identify carriers of CMV plus the relevant HLA.

This clonotype came up once. As yet, its antigen is unknown. Mismatch with germline at one junction end may stem from a read error. TCRdb fed the reads into MiXCR, producing one record per CDR3 protein. Here the sample spans roughly 500,000 distinct CDR3 sequences, about 11% being singletons. Per germline, CDR1 LNHDA and CDR2 SQIVND (reference sequence). CDR3 length equals 14 residues. Sequencing used PBMCs. This chain joins TRBV19 and TRBJ2-3; TRBD2 matches at 8 bases. The TCR comes from a human donor in good health (CMV status not recorded). Some clones in this sample may be carry-over from other donors' samples. The CDR3 DNA follows: TGTGCCAGTAGTACGGGGGGGGCCACAGATACGCAGTGTTTT. It encodes CASSTGGATDTQCF.